This T cell receptor (beta chain) appears in the sequencing data of a study of T cell responses to AZD1222 COVID-19 vaccine (dated by TCRdb to the early 2020s). As for the study more broadly: A total of roughly 240 trial participants underwent TCR sequencing, of whom approximately 210 received two doses of AZD1222 and about 26 received two doses of the MenACWY control vaccine. Enrollment into the trials was organized by age into subgroups of 18-55, 56-69 and 70-plus years, and those subgroups contained roughly 150, 30 and 60 TCR-sequenced participants, respectively.

Turning to this clone: There is no known antigen for this receptor. Qualities for individual bases were not recorded, and no much larger clone is one base off.

The time point tag for this specimen amounts to: baseline before first vaccination. The treatment or condition label, read with the paper, signifies: meningococcal conjugate vaccine given as trial control. Vaccinee samples came from UK trials COV001 and COV002, including a single-blind randomized controlled phase 2/3 trial of AZD1222 (ChAdOx1 nCoV-19) in healthy adults. For TCRbeta chain sequencing, PBMC samples were collected from trial participants at day 0 and at day 28 after the second dose. V drops 2 bases and J drops 5 bases, leaving 9 bases in between. From the cysteine up to the phenylalanine, the CDR3 has a length of 13 residues. Only the CDR3 portion is preserved as DNA: 39 bases, with reading frame beginning at the first base. The CDR3 regions of human TCRbeta chains were analyzed by immunosequencing. The original methods were these. TCRs in the repertoires were matched against a reference library of SARS-CoV-2-specific TCRs that had been generated with the MIRA antigen-specificity platform. Breadth was defined as the fraction of unique TCRs that were SARS-CoV-2-associated. Depth was defined as the fraction of total T cells that were SARS-CoV-2-associated. Using the MIRA data, each spike-specific TCR was assigned both to the spike region to which the TCR was reactive and to a CD4 or CD8 class. Log10-transformed breadth and depth values were compared by one-way ANOVA with Sidak's multiple comparisons tests. The source is immuneACCESS, and TCRdb retained only in-frame sequences with V and J called. Part of the clones is not carried over; for the studies checked, unresolved V genes explain less than half of this, and the remainder is unexplained. Clone size and V and J calls were adopted from that table, with D and trimming inferred from the DNA. For this sample the table gives about 220,000 clones, of which about 92% were detected only once. The leading ten clones occupy approximately 1% of the sample.

Overall study outcomes, separate from this receptor: Reportedly, almost half of the unique spike-specific TCRs recognized epitopes lying outside the regions that are mutated in the B.1.351 and B.1.1.7 variants. The whole spike protein was spanned by vaccine-associated CD4 TCRs, and dominant responses were seen in regions 160-218 and 743-854. The 56-69-year group was small, and its depth increase did not reach significance, likely because of low power. Because no day 14 peak-response samples were available, the repertoires could be characterized only after the peak T cell response. A significant rise in spike-specific TCR breadth and depth was observed after two AZD1222 doses relative to day 0 and relative to MenACWY recipients. Most participants were white British and females outnumbered males, and the authors suggested that clonal diversity may have been underestimated. Conclusions about previously exposed vaccinees are limited because only six or seven AZD1222 recipients were SARS-CoV-2 seropositive at baseline.

The receptor chain draws on TRBV12-3 or TRBV12-4 and TRBJ1-1, with a tentative D gene TRBD1 over 6 matching bases. The source was peripheral blood, collected on day 0 of MenACWY control vaccination. The TCR was taken from an adult in good health. The CDR3 protein: CASSLTGKTEAFF. The DNA sequence follows: TGTGCCAGCAGTTTAACAGGGAAAACTGAAGCTTTCTTT.